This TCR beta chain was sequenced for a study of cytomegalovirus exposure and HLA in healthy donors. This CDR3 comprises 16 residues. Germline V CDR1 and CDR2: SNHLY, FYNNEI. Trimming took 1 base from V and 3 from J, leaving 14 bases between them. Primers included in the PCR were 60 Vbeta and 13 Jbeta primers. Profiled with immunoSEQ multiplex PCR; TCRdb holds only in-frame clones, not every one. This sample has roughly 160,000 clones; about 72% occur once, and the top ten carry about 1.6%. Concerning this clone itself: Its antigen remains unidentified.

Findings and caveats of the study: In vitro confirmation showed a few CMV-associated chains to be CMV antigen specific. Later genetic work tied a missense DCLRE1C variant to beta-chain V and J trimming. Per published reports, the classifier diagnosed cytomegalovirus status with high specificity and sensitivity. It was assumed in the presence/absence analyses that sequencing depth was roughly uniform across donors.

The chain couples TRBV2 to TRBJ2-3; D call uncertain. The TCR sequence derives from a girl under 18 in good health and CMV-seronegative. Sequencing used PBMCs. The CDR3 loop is CASSEENPPGTDTQYF. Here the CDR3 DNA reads TGTGCCAGCAGTGAAGAAAATCCCCCGGGTACAGATACGCAGTATTTT.